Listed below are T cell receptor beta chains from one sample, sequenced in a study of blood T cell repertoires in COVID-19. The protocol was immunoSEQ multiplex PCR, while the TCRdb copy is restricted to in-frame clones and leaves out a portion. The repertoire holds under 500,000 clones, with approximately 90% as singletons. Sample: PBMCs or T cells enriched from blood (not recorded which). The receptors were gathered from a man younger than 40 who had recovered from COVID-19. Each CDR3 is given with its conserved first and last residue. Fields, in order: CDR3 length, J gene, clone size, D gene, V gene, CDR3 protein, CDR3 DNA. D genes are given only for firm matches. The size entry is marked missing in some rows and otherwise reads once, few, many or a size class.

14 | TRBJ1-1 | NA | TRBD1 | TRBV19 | CASSRQGLSTEAFF | TGTGCCAGTAGTAGACAGGGCCTTAGCACTGAAGCTTTCTTT
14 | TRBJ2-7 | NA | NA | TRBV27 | CASRDREGSSEQYF | TGTGCCAGCAGGGACAGGGAGGGCAGCTCCGAGCAGTACTTC
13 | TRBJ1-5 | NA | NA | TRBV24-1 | CATSDHGYQPQHF | TGTGCCACCAGTGACCACGGGTATCAGCCCCAGCATTTT
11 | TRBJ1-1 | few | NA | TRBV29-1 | CSVLPNTEAFF | TGCAGCGTTCTCCCTAACACTGAAGCTTTCTTT
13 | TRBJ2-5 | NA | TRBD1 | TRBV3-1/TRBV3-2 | CASSLYRGETQYF | TGTGCCAGCAGCCTCTACAGGGGGGAGACCCAGTACTTC
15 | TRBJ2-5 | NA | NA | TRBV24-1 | CATSDLSGMEETQYF | TGTGCCACCAGTGATTTGTCCGGGATGGAGGAGACCCAGTACTTC
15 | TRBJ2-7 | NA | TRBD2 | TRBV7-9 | CASSLGTSGLYEQYF | TGTGCCAGCAGCTTAGGGACTAGCGGGCTATACGAGCAGTACTTC
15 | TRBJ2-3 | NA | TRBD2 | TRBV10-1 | CASSEIAGGTDTQYF | TGCGCCAGCAGTGAGATAGCGGGAGGAACAGATACGCAGTATTTT
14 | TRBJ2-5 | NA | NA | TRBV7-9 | CASSRRQPQETQYF | TGTGCCAGCAGCCGTCGACAGCCTCAAGAGACCCAGTACTTC
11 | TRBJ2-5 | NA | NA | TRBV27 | CASSFSETQYF | TGTGCCAGCAGTTTTTCGGAGACCCAGTACTTC
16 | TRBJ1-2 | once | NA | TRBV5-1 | CASSLQTGLQNYGYTF | TGCGCCAGCAGCTTGCAAACAGGGTTGCAGAACTATGGCTACACCTTC
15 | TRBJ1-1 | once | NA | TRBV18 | CASSPFQGGDTEAFF | TGTGCCAGCTCACCATTTCAGGGAGGGGACACTGAAGCTTTCTTT
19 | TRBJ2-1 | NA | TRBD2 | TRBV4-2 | CASSLGGTSGRAAYNEQFF | TGTGCCAGCAGCCTGGGTGGGACTAGCGGGAGGGCAGCTTACAATGAGCAGTTCTTC
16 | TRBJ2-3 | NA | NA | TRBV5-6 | CASSRRDSLRGDTQYF | TGTGCCAGCAGCCGCCGGGACTCCCTCAGAGGAGATACGCAGTATTTT
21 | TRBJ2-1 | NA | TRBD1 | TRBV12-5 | CASGLVKGAGPPHGKYNEQFF | TGTGCTAGTGGTTTGGTAAAGGGGGCAGGGCCCCCACACGGTAAGTACAATGAGCAGTTCTTC
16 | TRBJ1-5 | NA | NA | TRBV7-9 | CASSSQTGYGNQPQHF | TGTGCCAGCAGCTCGCAAACAGGGTACGGCAATCAGCCCCAGCATTTT
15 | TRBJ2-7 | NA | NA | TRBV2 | CASSRFLGALSEQYF | TGTGCCAGCAGTCGCTTCCTGGGGGCTTTAAGCGAGCAGTACTTC
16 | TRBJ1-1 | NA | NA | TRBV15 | CATSRDRGTSNTEAFF | TGTGCCACCAGCAGAGATCGGGGGACTTCGAACACTGAAGCTTTCTTT